The T cell receptor beta chain under discussion was sequenced for a study of OX40 agonist ivuxolimab in advanced cancers. Study-wide results and caveats: In general, CD8+ T cells held more expanded clones than CD4+ did, on average. Normalized expansion of T-cell clones was also low for some nonresponders.

Only in-frame clones appear in the TCRdb table, and some are missing; sequencing was by immunoSEQ multiplex PCR. Counted here are about 81,000 clones, 85% to 95% occurring once; the ten biggest clones make up approximately 14%. Remarks on this clone: The antigen remains unidentified.

Sequenced here: CD4+ or CD8+ T cells sorted from blood, sampled in a trial of the OX40 agonist ivuxolimab. This TCR derives from an adult with an advanced solid tumor such as melanoma, head and neck, liver or kidney cancer.

CDR3 DNA: TGTGCCACCAGCAGAGATTCCCCGGGACAGGGGGCGCTTAGGGCCCATGAAAAACTGTTTTTT. It encodes CATSRDSPGQGALRAHEKLFF. V is TRBV15 and J is TRBJ1-4; 12 bases align to TRBD1. V lost 0 bases to trimming and J lost 6 bases; unmatched junction nucleotides: 17. Germline lookup yields CDR1 LNHNV and CDR2 YYDKDF (reference sequence). CDR3 length equals 21 residues.